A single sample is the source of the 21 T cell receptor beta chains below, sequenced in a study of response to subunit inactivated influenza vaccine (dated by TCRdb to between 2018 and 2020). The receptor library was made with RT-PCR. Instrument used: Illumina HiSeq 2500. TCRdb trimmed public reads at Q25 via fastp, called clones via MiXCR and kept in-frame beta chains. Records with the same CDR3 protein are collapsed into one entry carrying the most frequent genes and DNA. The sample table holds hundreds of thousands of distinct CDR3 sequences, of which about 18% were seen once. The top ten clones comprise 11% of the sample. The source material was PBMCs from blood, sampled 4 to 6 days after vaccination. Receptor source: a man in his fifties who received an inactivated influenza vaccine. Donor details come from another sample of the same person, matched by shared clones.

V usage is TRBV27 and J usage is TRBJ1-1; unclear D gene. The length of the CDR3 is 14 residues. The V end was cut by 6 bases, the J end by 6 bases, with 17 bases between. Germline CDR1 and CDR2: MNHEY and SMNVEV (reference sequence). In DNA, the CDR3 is TGTGCCAGCAGCGAGGTCAATCGTTTGGCTGAAGCTTTCTTT. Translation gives CASSEVNRLAEAFF.

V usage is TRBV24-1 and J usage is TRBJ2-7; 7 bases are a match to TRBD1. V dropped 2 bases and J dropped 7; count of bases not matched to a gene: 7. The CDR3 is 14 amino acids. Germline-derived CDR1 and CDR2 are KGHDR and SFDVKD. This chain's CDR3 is CATSDSGTAREQYF. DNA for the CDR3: TGTGCCACCAGTGATTCCGGGACAGCTCGGGAGCAGTACTTC.

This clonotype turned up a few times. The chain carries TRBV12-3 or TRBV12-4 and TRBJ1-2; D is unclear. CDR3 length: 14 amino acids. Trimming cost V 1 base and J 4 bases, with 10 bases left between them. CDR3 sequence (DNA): TGTGCCAGCAGTTTAGGCACCGAGGGCTATGGCTACACCTTC. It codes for CASSLGTEGYGYTF.

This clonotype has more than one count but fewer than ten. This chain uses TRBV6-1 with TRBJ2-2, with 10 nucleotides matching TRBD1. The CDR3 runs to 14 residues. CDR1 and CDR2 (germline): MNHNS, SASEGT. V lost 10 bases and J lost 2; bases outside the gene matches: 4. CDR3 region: CATGTGANTGELFF. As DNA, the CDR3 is TGTGCCACCGGGACAGGGGCCAACACCGGGGAGCTGTTTTTT.

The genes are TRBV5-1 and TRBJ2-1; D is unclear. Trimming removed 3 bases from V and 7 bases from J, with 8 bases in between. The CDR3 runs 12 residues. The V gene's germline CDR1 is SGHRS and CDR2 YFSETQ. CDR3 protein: CASSSSKNEQFF. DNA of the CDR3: TGCGCCAGCAGCTCCTCAAAAAATGAGCAGTTCTTC.

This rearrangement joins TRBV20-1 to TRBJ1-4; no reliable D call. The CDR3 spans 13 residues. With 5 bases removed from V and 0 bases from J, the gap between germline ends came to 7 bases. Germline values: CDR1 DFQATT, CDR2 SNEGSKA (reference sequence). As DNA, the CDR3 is TGCAGTGCTCCCGGTACAACTAATGAAAAACTGTTTTTT. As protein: CSAPGTTNEKLFF.

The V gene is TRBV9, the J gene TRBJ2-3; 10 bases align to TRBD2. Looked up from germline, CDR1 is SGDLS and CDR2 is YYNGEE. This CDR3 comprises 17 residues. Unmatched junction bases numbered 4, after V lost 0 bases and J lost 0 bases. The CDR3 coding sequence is TGTGCCAGCAGCGTAGATAGCGGGAGGATGAGCACAGATACGCAGTATTTT. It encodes CASSVDSGRMSTDTQYF.

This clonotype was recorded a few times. The chain's CDR3 is CASSQHLADNYNEQFF. DNA for the CDR3: TGCGCCAGCAGCCAGCATCTAGCGGATAATTACAATGAGCAGTTCTTC. The gene calls are TRBV4-1 and TRBJ2-1; 7 bases fit TRBD2. V shed 3 bases, J shed 4 bases, and the junction held 9 bases outside the gene matches. Germline assignment: CDR1 MGHRA and CDR2 YSYEKL. CDR3 length: 16 amino acids.

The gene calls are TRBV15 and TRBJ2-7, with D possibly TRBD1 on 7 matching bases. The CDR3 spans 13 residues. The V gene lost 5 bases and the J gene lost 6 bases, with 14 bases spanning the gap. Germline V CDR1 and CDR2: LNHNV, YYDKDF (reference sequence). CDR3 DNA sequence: TGTGCCACCAGCCCCGTTCAGGGGGGCGAGCAGTACTTC. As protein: CATSPVQGGEQYF.

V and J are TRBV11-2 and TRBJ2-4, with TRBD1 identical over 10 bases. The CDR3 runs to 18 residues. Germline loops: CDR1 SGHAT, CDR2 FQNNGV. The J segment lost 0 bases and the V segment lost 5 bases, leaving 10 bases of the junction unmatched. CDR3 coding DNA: TGTGCCAGCAGCCCCTACCTAGGACAGGGGGTAGCCAAAAACATTCAGTACTTC. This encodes CASSPYLGQGVAKNIQYF.

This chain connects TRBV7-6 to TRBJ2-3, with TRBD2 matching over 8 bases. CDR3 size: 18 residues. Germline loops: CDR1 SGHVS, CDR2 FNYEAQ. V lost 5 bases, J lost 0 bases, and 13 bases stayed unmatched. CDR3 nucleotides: TGTGCCAGCAGCATGAGGTTAGCGGGGCCTACTAGCACAGATACGCAGTATTTT. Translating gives CASSMRLAGPTSTDTQYF.

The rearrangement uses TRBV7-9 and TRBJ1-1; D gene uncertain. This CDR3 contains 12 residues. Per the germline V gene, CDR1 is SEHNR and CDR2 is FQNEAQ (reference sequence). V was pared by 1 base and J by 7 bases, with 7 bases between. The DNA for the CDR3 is TGTGCCAGCAGCTTAGGACTGGATGAAGCTTTCTTT. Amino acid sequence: CASSLGLDEAFF.

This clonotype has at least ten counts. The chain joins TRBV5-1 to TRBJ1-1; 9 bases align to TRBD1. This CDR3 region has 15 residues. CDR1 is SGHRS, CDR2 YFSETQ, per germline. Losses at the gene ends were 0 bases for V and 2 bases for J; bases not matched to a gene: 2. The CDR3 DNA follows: TGCGCCAGCAGCTTGGTGGGACAGGGTAACACTGAAGCTTTCTTT. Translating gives CASSLVGQGNTEAFF.

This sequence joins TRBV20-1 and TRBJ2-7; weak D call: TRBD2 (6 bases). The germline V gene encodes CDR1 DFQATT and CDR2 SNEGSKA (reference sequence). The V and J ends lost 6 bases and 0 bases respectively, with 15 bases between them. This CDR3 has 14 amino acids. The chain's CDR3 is CSAGREGSSYEQYF. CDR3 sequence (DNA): TGCAGTGCCGGGCGGGAAGGCAGCTCCTACGAGCAGTACTTC.

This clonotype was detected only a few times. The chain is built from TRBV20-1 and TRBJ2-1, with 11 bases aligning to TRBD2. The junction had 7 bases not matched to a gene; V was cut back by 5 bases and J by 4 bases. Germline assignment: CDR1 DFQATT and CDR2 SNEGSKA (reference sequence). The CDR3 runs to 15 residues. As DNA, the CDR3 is TGCAGTGCTTTCCCGGGACTAGCGGCTTACAATGAGCAGTTCTTC. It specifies CSAFPGLAAYNEQFF.

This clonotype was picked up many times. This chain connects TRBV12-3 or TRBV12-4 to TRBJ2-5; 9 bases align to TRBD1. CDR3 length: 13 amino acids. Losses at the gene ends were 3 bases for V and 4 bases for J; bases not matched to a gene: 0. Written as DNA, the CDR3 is TGTGCCAGCAGTTTGGGACAGGGAGAGACCCAGTACTTC. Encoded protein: CASSLGQGETQYF.

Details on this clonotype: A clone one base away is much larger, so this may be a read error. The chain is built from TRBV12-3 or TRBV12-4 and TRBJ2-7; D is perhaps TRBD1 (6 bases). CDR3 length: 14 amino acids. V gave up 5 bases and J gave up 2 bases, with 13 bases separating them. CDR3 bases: TGTGCCAGCAGTATTGGGACATGGACCTACGAGCAGTACTTC. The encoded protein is CASSIGTWTYEQYF.

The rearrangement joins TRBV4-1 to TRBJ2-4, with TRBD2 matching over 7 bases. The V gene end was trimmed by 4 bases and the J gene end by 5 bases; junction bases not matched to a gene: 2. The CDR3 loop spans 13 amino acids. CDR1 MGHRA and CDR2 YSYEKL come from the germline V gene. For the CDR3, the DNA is TGCGCCAGCAGCCGTACTAGCGAAAACATTCAGTACTTC. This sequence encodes CASSRTSENIQYF.

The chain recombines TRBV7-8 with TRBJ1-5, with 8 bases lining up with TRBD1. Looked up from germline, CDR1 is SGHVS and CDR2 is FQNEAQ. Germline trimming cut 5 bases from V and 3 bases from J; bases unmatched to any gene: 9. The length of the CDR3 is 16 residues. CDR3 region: CASSTYQGADNQPQHF. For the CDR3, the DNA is TGTGCCAGCAGCACCTACCAGGGGGCGGACAATCAGCCCCAGCATTTT. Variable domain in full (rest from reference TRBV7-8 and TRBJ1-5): GAGVSQSPRYKVAKRGQDVALRCDPISGHVSLFWYQQALGQGPEFLTYFQNEAQLDKSGLPSDRFFAERPEGSVSTLKIQRTQQEDSAVYLCASSTYQGADNQPQHFGDGTRLSIL.

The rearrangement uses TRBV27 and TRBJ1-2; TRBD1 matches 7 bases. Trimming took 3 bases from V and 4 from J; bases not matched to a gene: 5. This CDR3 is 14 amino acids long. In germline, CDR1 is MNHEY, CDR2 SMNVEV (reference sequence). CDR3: CASSFNRGSYGYTF. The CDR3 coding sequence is TGTGCCAGCAGTTTTAACAGGGGAAGCTATGGCTACACCTTC.

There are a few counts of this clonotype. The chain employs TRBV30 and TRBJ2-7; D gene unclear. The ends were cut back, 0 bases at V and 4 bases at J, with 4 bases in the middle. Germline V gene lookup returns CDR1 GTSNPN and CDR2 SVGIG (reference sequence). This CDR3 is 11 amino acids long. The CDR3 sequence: CAWSVAYEQYF. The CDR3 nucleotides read TGTGCCTGGAGTGTGGCGTACGAGCAGTACTTC.